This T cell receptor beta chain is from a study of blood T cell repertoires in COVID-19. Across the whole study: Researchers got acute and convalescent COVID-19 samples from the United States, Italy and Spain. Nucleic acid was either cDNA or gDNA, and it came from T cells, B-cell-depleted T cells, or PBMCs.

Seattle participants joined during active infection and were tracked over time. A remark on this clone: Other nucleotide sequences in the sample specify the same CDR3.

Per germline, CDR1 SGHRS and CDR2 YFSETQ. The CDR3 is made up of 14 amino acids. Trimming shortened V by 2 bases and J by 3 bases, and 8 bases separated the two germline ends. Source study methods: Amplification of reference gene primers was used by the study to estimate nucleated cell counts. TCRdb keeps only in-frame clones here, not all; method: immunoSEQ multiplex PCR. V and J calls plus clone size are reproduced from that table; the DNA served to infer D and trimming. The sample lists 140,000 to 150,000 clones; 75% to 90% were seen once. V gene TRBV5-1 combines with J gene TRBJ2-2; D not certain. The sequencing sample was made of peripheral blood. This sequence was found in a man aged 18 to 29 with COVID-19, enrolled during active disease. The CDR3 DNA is TGCGCCAGCAGCTTAGGCCTAGACACCGGGGAGCTGTTTTTT. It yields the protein CASSLGLDTGELFF.